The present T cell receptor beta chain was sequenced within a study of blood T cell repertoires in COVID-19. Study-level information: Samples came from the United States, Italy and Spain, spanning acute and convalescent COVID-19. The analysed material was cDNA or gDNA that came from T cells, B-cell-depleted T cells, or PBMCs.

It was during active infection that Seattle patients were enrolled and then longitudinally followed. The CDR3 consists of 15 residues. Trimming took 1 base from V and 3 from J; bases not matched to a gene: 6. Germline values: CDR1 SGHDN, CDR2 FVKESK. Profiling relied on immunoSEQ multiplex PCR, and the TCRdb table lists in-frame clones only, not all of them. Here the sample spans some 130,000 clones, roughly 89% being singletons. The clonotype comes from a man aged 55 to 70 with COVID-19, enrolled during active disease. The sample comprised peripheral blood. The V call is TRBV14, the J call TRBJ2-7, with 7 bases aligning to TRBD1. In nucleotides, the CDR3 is TGTGCCAGCAGCCAAGCAGCGACAGGGATCTACGAGCAGTACTTC. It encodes CASSQAATGIYEQYF.